This is a list of T cell receptor beta chains from one sample in a study of T cell responses to AZD1222 COVID-19 vaccine. The protocol was immunoSEQ multiplex PCR, while the TCRdb copy is restricted to in-frame clones and leaves out a portion. The sample lists fewer than 120,000 clones, roughly 92% occurring once. This specimen consisted of peripheral blood, obtained 28 days after the second AZD1222 dose. These receptors were collected from an adult who received the AZD1222 COVID-19 vaccine. CDR3s include the opening cysteine and the closing phenylalanine or tryptophan. The D gene is left open where the match is weak. Clone size is not always given. Where it is, it says once, few, many or a class for expanded clones.

.	.	TRBJ2-7	TRBV5-1	TGCGCCAGCAGCTTGCAAGCGGCCTCCTACGAGCAGTACTTC	CASSLQAASYEQYF
.	.	TRBJ1-4	TRBV5-6	TGTGCCAGCAGCCGAAGAGGTTTTGAAAAACTGTTTTTT	CASSRRGFEKLFF
.	.	TRBJ1-6	TRBV4-3	TGCGCCAGCAGCCAAGACTGGCTACGCCCACCCCTCCACTTT	CASSQDWLRPPLHF
.	.	TRBJ2-1	TRBV5-1	TGCGCCAGCAGCTTGGCCCCATCGTCGTCCTACAATGAGCAGTTCTTC	CASSLAPSSSYNEQFF
.	.	TRBJ1-2	TRBV29-1	TGCAGCGTTGAAGCTGGAGTTGGGTATGGCTACACCTTC	CSVEAGVGYGYTF
.	.	TRBJ2-6	TRBV5-6	TGTGCCAGCAGCCCAAGGTGGGCCAACGTCCTGACTTTC	CASSPRWANVLTF
.	.	TRBJ2-6	TRBV7-2	TGTGCCAGCAGCTTAAATTCTGGGGCCAACGTCCTGACTTTC	CASSLNSGANVLTF
.	.	TRBJ2-5	TRBV5-4	TGTGCCAGCAACGATGTAGGGGTTCAAGAGACCCAGTACTTC	CASNDVGVQETQYF
.	.	TRBJ2-5	TRBV4-2	TGTGCCAGCAGCCGCGTGATCCAGGGCTACCAAGAGACCCAGTACTTC	CASSRVIQGYQETQYF
once	TRBD1	TRBJ2-3	TRBV7-6	TGTGCCAGCAGCTTATCATCCGGGACAGGGGGGGCAGATACGCAGTATTTT	CASSLSSGTGGADTQYF
.	TRBD1	TRBJ2-2	TRBV10-1	TGCGCCAGCAGTTGCGGGACAGGGGGCAACGGGAACACCGGGGAGCTGTTTTTT	CASSCGTGGNGNTGELFF
.	TRBD2	TRBJ2-1	TRBV18	TGTGCCAGCTCACGTGCGGGGGGCGCTTTGACTGAGCAGTTCTTC	CASSRAGGALTEQFF
.	.	TRBJ1-5	TRBV9	TGTGCCAGCAGCGTAGGTTCGGACAGAAGCAATCAGCCCCAGCATTTT	CASSVGSDRSNQPQHF
.	.	TRBJ1-2	TRBV7-2	TGTGCCAGCAGCCAAACAGGGATTCGTGACTATGGCTACACCTTC	CASSQTGIRDYGYTF
.	.	TRBJ2-1	TRBV11-3	TGTGCCAGCAGCTTAGACGGGAGCTCCTACAATGAGCAGTTCTTC	CASSLDGSSYNEQFF
.	TRBD1	TRBJ1-1	TRBV19	TGTGCCAGTACCAGGGACAGGGAGAACACTGAAGCTTTCTTT	CASTRDRENTEAFF
.	TRBD1	TRBJ2-5	TRBV7-3	TGTGCCAGCAGCGCACAGGGGGCGGAAGAGACCCAGTACTTC	CASSAQGAEETQYF
.	.	TRBJ1-4	TRBV9	TGTGCCAGCAGCCAGGGACGCCGGACGACTAATGAAAAACTGTTTTTT	CASSQGRRTTNEKLFF
few	.	TRBJ1-1	TRBV5-5	TGTGCCAGCAGCTTGGGGTGGGGGGCAGGCACTGAAGCTTTCTTT	CASSLGWGAGTEAFF
.	TRBD2	TRBJ2-3	TRBV19	TGTGCCAGTAGTATCTACGGGACTAGTAGAAATACGCAGTATTTT	CASSIYGTSRNTQYF
once	.	TRBJ2-7	TRBV24-1	TGTGCCACCAGTGATTCCACCCTGACCGGGGGTGAGCAGTACTTC	CATSDSTLTGGEQYF
.	.	TRBJ2-7	TRBV6-5	TGTGCCAGCAGTTACTCCCGGGCCCCCTACGAGCAGTACTTC	CASSYSRAPYEQYF
.	TRBD1	TRBJ1-1	TRBV5-1	TGCGCCAGCAGCCTGACAGGGGGCAACACTGAAGCTTTCTTT	CASSLTGGNTEAFF
.	.	TRBJ1-3	TRBV7-9	TGTGCCAGCACCCGGGGGGCGGGAAACACCATATATTTT	CASTRGAGNTIYF
.	.	TRBJ2-5	TRBV18	TGTGCCAGCTCACCCGAGGGGGGGGCACAAGAGACCCAGTACTTC	CASSPEGGAQETQYF
.	.	TRBJ1-1	TRBV29-1	TGCAGCGTCGTGGGGACCACTGAAGCTTTCTTT	CSVVGTTEAFF
.	.	TRBJ2-4	TRBV4-1	TGCGCCAGCAGCCACCTCTATGACGTTCAGTACTTC	CASSHLYDVQYF
.	TRBD1	TRBJ1-2	TRBV3-1/TRBV3-2	TGTGCCAGCAGCCACCTCCGAGTGGGACAGACCCAAAACTATGGCTACACCTTC	CASSHLRVGQTQNYGYTF
.	TRBD2	TRBJ2-5	TRBV10-3	TGTGCCATCAGCGGGGGGGAGACCCAGTACTTC	CAISGGETQYF
.	.	TRBJ1-1	TRBV5-4	TGTGCCAGCAGCTTGGACACCTCGGCGAGAACTGAAGCTTTCTTT	CASSLDTSARTEAFF
.	TRBD1	TRBJ1-1	TRBV5-8	TGTGCCAGCAGCCTTGGGACAGAAAACACTGAAGCTTTCTTT	CASSLGTENTEAFF
once	.	TRBJ2-6	TRBV9	TGTGCCAGCAGCGTAGGAGGCACGCCTGGGGCCAACGTCCTGACTTTC	CASSVGGTPGANVLTF
.	.	TRBJ2-1	TRBV7-8	TGTGCCAGCAGCTTAGCTGTAGCGGTTGGCTCCTACAATGAGCAGTTCTTC	CASSLAVAVGSYNEQFF
.	.	TRBJ2-7	TRBV4-2	TGTGCCAGCAGCCAAGGCGGTCAGGGTAGCTCCTACGAGCAGTACTTC	CASSQGGQGSSYEQYF
few	.	TRBJ1-2	TRBV12-3/TRBV12-4	TGTGCCAGCAGGCCACCCCTAACCGGCTACACCTTC	CASRPPLTGYTF
.	.	TRBJ2-1	TRBV24-1	TGTGCCACGGGCTCCCTTGGTAGCGAATCCTACAATGAGCAGTTCTTC	CATGSLGSESYNEQFF
once	TRBD1	TRBJ1-2	TRBV5-1	TGCGCCAGCAGCGGGACCGGGACAGCGTATGGCTACACCTTC	CASSGTGTAYGYTF
.	TRBD1	TRBJ2-2	TRBV6-5	TGTGCCAGCAGTTACCAGGGACAGTTCACCGGGGAGCTGTTTTTT	CASSYQGQFTGELFF
.	.	TRBJ2-5	TRBV6-2/TRBV6-3	TGTGCCAGCAGTTTAGGGGGGCTCCAAGAGACCCAGTACTTC	CASSLGGLQETQYF
once	.	TRBJ2-3	TRBV9	TGTGCCAGCAGCCAGAGCGGCGTAAATACGCAGTATTTT	CASSQSGVNTQYF
.	.	TRBJ1-6	TRBV3-1/TRBV3-2	TGTGCCAGCAGCCAAGAGGGGGCGAGTATTTTTCACTTT	CASSQEGASIFHF